Listed below are T cell receptor beta chains from one sample, sequenced in a study of T cell changes during pregnancy in multiple sclerosis. Data came from immunoSEQ multiplex PCR; TCRdb stores just in-frame clones and leaves some out. This table has over 70,000 clones, approximately 90% appearing once. The source material was peripheral blood, sampled in the first trimester of pregnancy. The source is a female donor in good health, enrolled as a control in a pregnancy study. The CDR3 runs from the conserved cysteine through the conserved F or W. Each record gives: clone size, D gene, V gene, J gene, CDR3 protein, CDR3 DNA. D genes are given only for firm matches. The listing skips clone size in some rows; elsewhere it reads once, few, many or a size class.

clone size: .
D gene: TRBD1
V gene: TRBV5-4
J gene: TRBJ2-3
CDR3 protein: CASSLRGQEYTDTQYF
CDR3 DNA: TGTGCCAGCAGCTTGCGGGGACAGGAATACACAGATACGCAGTATTTT

clone size: .
D gene: .
V gene: TRBV9
J gene: TRBJ2-2
CDR3 protein: CASSSNRVVNTGELFF
CDR3 DNA: TGTGCCAGCAGCTCAAACAGGGTTGTGAACACCGGGGAGCTGTTTTTT

clone size: .
D gene: .
V gene: TRBV5-1
J gene: TRBJ2-1
CDR3 protein: CASSLGDSYNEQFF
CDR3 DNA: TGCGCCAGCAGCTTGGGAGACTCCTACAATGAGCAGTTCTTC

clone size: .
D gene: .
V gene: TRBV5-1
J gene: TRBJ1-4
CDR3 protein: CASSPQTTTNEKLFF
CDR3 DNA: TGCGCCAGCAGCCCACAGACAACAACTAATGAAAAACTGTTTTTT

clone size: .
D gene: TRBD2
V gene: TRBV13
J gene: TRBJ2-5
CDR3 protein: CASSPPNSGGETQYF
CDR3 DNA: TGTGCCAGCAGCCCCCCCAATAGCGGGGGTGAGACCCAGTACTTC

clone size: .
D gene: .
V gene: TRBV6-5
J gene: TRBJ1-4
CDR3 protein: CASSPLNEKLFF
CDR3 DNA: TGTGCCAGCAGTCCCCTAAATGAAAAACTGTTTTTT

clone size: .
D gene: TRBD1
V gene: TRBV4-3
J gene: TRBJ1-2
CDR3 protein: CASSQMTGQAYGYTF
CDR3 DNA: TGCGCCAGCAGCCAAATGACGGGACAGGCGTATGGCTACACCTTC

clone size: .
D gene: .
V gene: TRBV4-1
J gene: TRBJ1-4
CDR3 protein: CASSQVSRSGEKLFF
CDR3 DNA: TGCGCCAGCAGCCAAGTTTCCCGGAGTGGTGAAAAACTGTTTTTT

clone size: few
D gene: TRBD1
V gene: TRBV28
J gene: TRBJ1-5
CDR3 protein: CASSSGTGGYQPQHF
CDR3 DNA: TGTGCCAGCAGTTCAGGGACAGGGGGTTATCAGCCCCAGCATTTT

clone size: .
D gene: TRBD2
V gene: TRBV2
J gene: TRBJ2-3
CDR3 protein: CASSPPTGGGADTQYF
CDR3 DNA: TGTGCCAGCAGCCCTCCAACTGGCGGGGGAGCAGATACGCAGTATTTT

clone size: .
D gene: .
V gene: TRBV28
J gene: TRBJ1-2
CDR3 protein: CFVTGRGSYGYTF
CDR3 DNA: TGTTTTGTTACCGGGAGGGGATCCTATGGCTACACCTTC

clone size: .
D gene: TRBD1
V gene: TRBV11-3
J gene: TRBJ2-2
CDR3 protein: CASSFSLYPGQGDTGELFF
CDR3 DNA: TGTGCCAGCAGCTTTTCCCTTTATCCGGGACAGGGGGACACCGGGGAGCTGTTTTTT

clone size: .
D gene: .
V gene: TRBV7-6
J gene: TRBJ1-2
CDR3 protein: CASSLGQNYGYTF
CDR3 DNA: TGTGCCAGCAGCTTAGGACAGAACTATGGCTACACCTTC

clone size: .
D gene: TRBD1
V gene: TRBV5-6
J gene: TRBJ1-6
CDR3 protein: CASSLGQGNYNSPLHF
CDR3 DNA: TGTGCCAGCAGCTTGGGACAGGGTAACTATAATTCACCCCTCCACTTT

clone size: .
D gene: TRBD1
V gene: TRBV18
J gene: TRBJ2-7
CDR3 protein: CASSPRQGVYEQYF
CDR3 DNA: TGTGCCAGCTCACCGAGACAGGGGGTGTACGAGCAGTACTTC

clone size: .
D gene: TRBD1
V gene: TRBV7-3
J gene: TRBJ1-2
CDR3 protein: CASSLTGVDGYTF
CDR3 DNA: TGTGCCAGCAGCTTGACAGGGGTCGATGGCTACACCTTC

clone size: .
D gene: .
V gene: TRBV30
J gene: TRBJ1-6
CDR3 protein: CAWSAQRPLHF
CDR3 DNA: TGTGCCTGGAGTGCCCAGAGGCCCCTCCACTTT

clone size: once
D gene: .
V gene: TRBV6-5
J gene: TRBJ2-1
CDR3 protein: CASGGAVSNEQFF
CDR3 DNA: TGTGCCAGCGGGGGGGCCGTTTCAAATGAGCAGTTCTTC

clone size: .
D gene: .
V gene: TRBV4-2
J gene: TRBJ2-2
CDR3 protein: CASSQGLTGELFF
CDR3 DNA: TGTGCCAGCAGCCAAGGTCTGACCGGGGAGCTGTTTTTT

clone size: .
D gene: TRBD1
V gene: TRBV18
J gene: TRBJ2-5
CDR3 protein: CASSPLPRGLGQETQYF
CDR3 DNA: TGTGCCAGCTCACCACTCCCCAGGGGGCTGGGGCAAGAGACCCAGTACTTC

clone size: .
D gene: .
V gene: TRBV5-1
J gene: TRBJ1-1
CDR3 protein: CASSLEPRGMNTEAFF
CDR3 DNA: TGCGCCAGCAGCTTGGAGCCCAGGGGCATGAACACTGAAGCTTTCTTT

clone size: once
D gene: .
V gene: TRBV10-2
J gene: TRBJ2-3
CDR3 protein: CASSGAGARTDTQYF
CDR3 DNA: TGCGCCAGCAGTGGGGCGGGGGCCCGCACAGATACGCAGTATTTT

clone size: .
D gene: TRBD2
V gene: TRBV6-5
J gene: TRBJ2-7
CDR3 protein: CASSPERGGREQYF
CDR3 DNA: TGTGCCAGCAGCCCCGAGCGGGGGGGCCGCGAGCAGTACTTC

clone size: .
D gene: TRBD1
V gene: TRBV9
J gene: TRBJ1-6
CDR3 protein: CAPTPDRENSPLHF
CDR3 DNA: TGTGCCCCTACCCCGGACAGGGAAAATTCACCCCTCCACTTT

clone size: .
D gene: .
V gene: TRBV7-2
J gene: TRBJ2-6
CDR3 protein: CASSFGGSGANVLTF
CDR3 DNA: TGTGCCAGCAGCTTCGGGGGCTCTGGGGCCAACGTCCTGACTTTC

clone size: .
D gene: .
V gene: TRBV9
J gene: TRBJ2-3
CDR3 protein: CASSVVTRDTQYF
CDR3 DNA: TGTGCCAGCAGCGTAGTAACGCGAGATACGCAGTATTTT

clone size: .
D gene: TRBD1
V gene: TRBV6-5
J gene: TRBJ1-1
CDR3 protein: CATGTGNTEAFF
CDR3 DNA: TGTGCCACCGGGACAGGGAATACTGAAGCTTTCTTT

clone size: .
D gene: TRBD1
V gene: TRBV19
J gene: TRBJ2-2
CDR3 protein: CASRDRGTDTGELFF
CDR3 DNA: TGTGCCAGTAGGGACAGGGGAACGGACACCGGGGAGCTGTTTTTT

clone size: .
D gene: .
V gene: TRBV5-1
J gene: TRBJ1-5
CDR3 protein: CASSRRRNSNQPQHF
CDR3 DNA: TGCGCCAGCAGCAGAAGGAGAAATAGCAATCAGCCCCAGCATTTT

clone size: .
D gene: .
V gene: TRBV28
J gene: TRBJ1-2
CDR3 protein: CASSSIGGEGYGYTF
CDR3 DNA: TGTGCCAGCAGTTCAATCGGGGGGGAAGGCTATGGCTACACCTTC

clone size: .
D gene: .
V gene: TRBV4-3
J gene: TRBJ1-4
CDR3 protein: CASSQDLVRQGNEKLFF
CDR3 DNA: TGCGCCAGCAGCCAAGATTTAGTCCGGCAGGGAAATGAAAAACTGTTTTTT

clone size: .
D gene: .
V gene: TRBV7-2
J gene: TRBJ2-3
CDR3 protein: CASSKTGKDTQYF
CDR3 DNA: TGTGCCAGCAGCAAAACAGGGAAAGATACGCAGTATTTT

clone size: .
D gene: TRBD1
V gene: TRBV7-2
J gene: TRBJ1-5
CDR3 protein: CASSRQGAGQPQHF
CDR3 DNA: TGTGCCAGCAGCAGACAGGGGGCTGGTCAGCCCCAGCATTTT

clone size: .
D gene: .
V gene: TRBV13
J gene: TRBJ2-1
CDR3 protein: CASRLDGGSSYNEQFF
CDR3 DNA: TGTGCCAGCCGACTCGATGGCGGATCCTCCTACAATGAGCAGTTCTTC

clone size: once
D gene: TRBD1
V gene: TRBV7-8
J gene: TRBJ1-6
CDR3 protein: CASSLGTGSSYNSPLHF
CDR3 DNA: TGTGCCAGCAGCTTAGGGACAGGGAGCTCCTATAATTCACCCCTCCACTTT

clone size: .
D gene: TRBD2
V gene: TRBV7-3
J gene: TRBJ2-7
CDR3 protein: CASSPPGLAGGWYEQYF
CDR3 DNA: TGTGCCAGCAGCCCACCGGGACTAGCGGGGGGGTGGTACGAGCAGTACTTC

clone size: .
D gene: .
V gene: TRBV19
J gene: TRBJ2-1
CDR3 protein: CASSIQGSYNEQFF
CDR3 DNA: TGTGCCAGTAGTATACAGGGCTCCTACAATGAGCAGTTCTTC

clone size: .
D gene: TRBD2
V gene: TRBV9
J gene: TRBJ2-5
CDR3 protein: CASSVGGRASGAQETQYF
CDR3 DNA: TGTGCCAGCAGCGTAGGGGGTAGGGCTAGCGGGGCCCAAGAGACCCAGTACTTC

clone size: .
D gene: TRBD1
V gene: TRBV19
J gene: TRBJ1-1
CDR3 protein: CASSEGQGKAFF
CDR3 DNA: TGTGCCAGTAGTGAAGGACAGGGGAAAGCTTTCTTT

clone size: .
D gene: .
V gene: TRBV11-2
J gene: TRBJ1-3
CDR3 protein: CASSLRTQGVGNTIYF
CDR3 DNA: TGTGCCAGCAGCCTTAGGACACAAGGGGTCGGAAACACCATATATTTT

clone size: .
D gene: .
V gene: TRBV27
J gene: TRBJ1-5
CDR3 protein: CASSLSRGEYHNQPQHF
CDR3 DNA: TGTGCCAGCAGTTTAAGCAGAGGCGAGTACCACAATCAGCCCCAGCATTTT

clone size: .
D gene: TRBD1
V gene: TRBV7-9
J gene: TRBJ1-4
CDR3 protein: CASSLRQGNEKLFF
CDR3 DNA: TGTGCCAGCAGCTTAAGACAGGGGAACGAAAAACTGTTTTTT

clone size: .
D gene: .
V gene: TRBV28
J gene: TRBJ1-1
CDR3 protein: CASSLKREAFF
CDR3 DNA: TGTGCCAGCAGTTTAAAGAGGGAAGCTTTCTTT

clone size: .
D gene: .
V gene: TRBV6-5
J gene: TRBJ1-3
CDR3 protein: CASIGQGNTIYF
CDR3 DNA: TGTGCCAGCATAGGACAGGGAAACACCATATATTTT

clone size: .
D gene: .
V gene: TRBV5-1
J gene: TRBJ2-1
CDR3 protein: CASSLGTASYNEQFF
CDR3 DNA: TGCGCCAGCAGCTTGGGCACAGCCTCCTACAATGAGCAGTTCTTC

clone size: .
D gene: TRBD1
V gene: TRBV6-6
J gene: TRBJ1-4
CDR3 protein: CASSTTGITFF
CDR3 DNA: TGTGCCAGCAGTACGACAGGGATTACGTTTTTT

clone size: .
D gene: .
V gene: TRBV7-2
J gene: TRBJ1-2
CDR3 protein: CASSFQAFANGYTF
CDR3 DNA: TGTGCCAGCAGCTTTCAGGCGTTTGCGAATGGCTACACCTTC

clone size: .
D gene: TRBD2
V gene: TRBV4-3
J gene: TRBJ2-1
CDR3 protein: CASSQDRGGGVLYNEQFF
CDR3 DNA: TGCGCCAGCAGCCAAGATCGTGGCGGGGGAGTCCTATACAATGAGCAGTTCTTC

clone size: .
D gene: .
V gene: TRBV7-2
J gene: TRBJ2-3
CDR3 protein: CASSLEGGRTDTQYF
CDR3 DNA: TGTGCCAGCAGCTTAGAAGGGGGACGCACAGATACGCAGTATTTT

clone size: once
D gene: TRBD2
V gene: TRBV9
J gene: TRBJ2-3
CDR3 protein: CASSAGTSGYTDTQYF
CDR3 DNA: TGTGCCAGCAGCGCCGGGACTAGCGGATACACAGATACGCAGTATTTT

clone size: .
D gene: TRBD2
V gene: TRBV4-2
J gene: TRBJ2-3
CDR3 protein: CASSQRGLAGGSQDTQYF
CDR3 DNA: TGTGCCAGCAGCCAGAGGGGACTAGCGGGGGGTTCTCAAGATACGCAGTATTTT

clone size: .
D gene: TRBD2
V gene: TRBV5-4
J gene: TRBJ2-3
CDR3 protein: CASSLRLAGSTDTQYF
CDR3 DNA: TGTGCCAGCAGCCTCAGACTAGCGGGAAGCACAGATACGCAGTATTTT

clone size: .
D gene: .
V gene: TRBV6-1
J gene: TRBJ1-4
CDR3 protein: CASSAGQNLNEKLFF
CDR3 DNA: TGTGCCAGCAGTGCCGGACAGAACCTTAATGAAAAACTGTTTTTT

clone size: .
D gene: TRBD2
V gene: TRBV18
J gene: TRBJ2-7
CDR3 protein: CASSRQRGPSYEQYF
CDR3 DNA: TGTGCCAGCTCACGTCAGCGGGGGCCTTCCTACGAGCAGTACTTC